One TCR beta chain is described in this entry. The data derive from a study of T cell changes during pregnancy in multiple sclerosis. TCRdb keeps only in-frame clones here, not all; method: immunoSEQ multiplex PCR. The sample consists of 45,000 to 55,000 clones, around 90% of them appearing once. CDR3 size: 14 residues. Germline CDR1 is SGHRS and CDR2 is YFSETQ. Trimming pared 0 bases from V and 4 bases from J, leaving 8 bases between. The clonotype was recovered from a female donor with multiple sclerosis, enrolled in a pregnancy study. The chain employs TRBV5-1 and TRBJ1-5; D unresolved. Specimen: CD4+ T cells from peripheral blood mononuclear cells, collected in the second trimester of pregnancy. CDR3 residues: CASSLGAGNQPQHF. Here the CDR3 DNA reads TGCGCCAGCAGCTTGGGGGCGGGGAATCAGCCCCAGCATTTT.